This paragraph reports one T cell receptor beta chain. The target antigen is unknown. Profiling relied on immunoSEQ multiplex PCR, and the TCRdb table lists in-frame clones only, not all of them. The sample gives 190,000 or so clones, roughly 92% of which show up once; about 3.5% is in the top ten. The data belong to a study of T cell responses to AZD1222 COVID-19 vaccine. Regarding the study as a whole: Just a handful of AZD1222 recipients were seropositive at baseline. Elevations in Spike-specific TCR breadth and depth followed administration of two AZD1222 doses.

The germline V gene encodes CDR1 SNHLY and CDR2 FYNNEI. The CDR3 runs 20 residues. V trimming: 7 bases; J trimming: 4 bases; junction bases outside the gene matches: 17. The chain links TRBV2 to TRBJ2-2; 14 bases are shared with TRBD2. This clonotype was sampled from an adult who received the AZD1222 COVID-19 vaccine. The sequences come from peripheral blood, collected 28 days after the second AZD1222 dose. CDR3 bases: TGTGCCAGCACTGGTATACCCGGGACTAGCGGGAGCTCGAGCACCGGGGAGCTGTTTTTT. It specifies CASTGIPGTSGSSSTGELFF. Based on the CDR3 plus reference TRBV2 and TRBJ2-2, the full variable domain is EPEVTQTPSHQVTQMGQEVILRCVPISNHLYFYWYRQILGQKVEFLVSFYNNEISEKSEIFDDQFSVERPDGSNFTLKIRSTKLEDSAMYFCASTGIPGTSGSSSTGELFFGEGSRLTVL.